The 21 T cell receptor beta chains listed next were all sequenced from one sample in a study of cytomegalovirus exposure and HLA in healthy donors. The PCR employed 60 Vbeta primers together with 13 Jbeta primers. The repertoire was sequenced with immunoSEQ multiplex PCR; TCRdb's copy has only in-frame clones and lacks some. The sample lists 200,000 to 250,000 clones, 65% to 90% occurring once. The sample taken for sequencing was PBMCs. These receptors were collected from a girl under 18 in good health and CMV-seronegative.

The V gene is TRBV11-2, the J gene TRBJ2-1, with D perhaps matching TRBD2 (5 bases). Per the germline V gene, CDR1 is SGHAT and CDR2 is FQNNGV. The CDR3 spans 17 residues. Trimming took off 4 bases at V and 0 bases at J, with 16 bases between the two ends. The CDR3 reads CASSSSGIIRSYNEQFF. The CDR3 DNA is TGTGCCAGCAGCTCCAGCGGAATCATTCGCTCCTACAATGAGCAGTTCTTC. The full variable domain, completed using reference TRBV11-2 and TRBJ2-1, is EAGVAQSPRYKIIEKRQSVAFWCNPISGHATLYWYQQILGQGPKLLIQFQNNGVVDDSQLPKDRFSAERLKGVDSTLKIQPAKLEDSAVYLCASSSSGIIRSYNEQFFGPGTRLTVL.

In its sample, this clone was seen a few times. The chain couples TRBV19 to TRBJ2-3; 11 bases line up with TRBD2. The V gene's germline CDR1 is LNHDA and CDR2 SQIVND (reference sequence). V lost 4 bases, J lost 6 bases, and 3 bases stayed unmatched. The CDR3 spans 14 residues. In DNA form, the CDR3 reads TGTGCCAGTAGTAAGACTAGCGGGATCGATACGCAGTATTTT. It translates to CASSKTSGIDTQYF.

The gene calls are TRBV5-6 and TRBJ1-2; no definite D call. This CDR3 is built from 13 residues. The V and J ends lost 4 bases and 4 bases respectively, with 11 bases between them. Germline-derived CDR1 and CDR2 are SGHDT and YYEEEE. The CDR3, as DNA: TGTGCCAGCAGCCGGCGGGCCCTCTATGGCTACACCTTC. It yields the protein CASSRRALYGYTF.

The chain carries TRBV28 and TRBJ2-7; unclear D gene. V was trimmed by 6 bases and J by 9 bases, leaving 15 bases between them. Looked up from germline, CDR1 is MDHEN and CDR2 is SYDVKM. The CDR3 is 12 amino acids. CDR3 sequence (DNA): TGTGCCAGCAGCCCGCCTAGTTTCGGGCAGTACTTC. Translated, it gives CASSPPSFGQYF.

This clone occurred a few times. The chain couples TRBV6-4 to TRBJ2-7; possible D gene TRBD1, 6 bases. Per germline, CDR1 MRHNA and CDR2 SNTAGT. This CDR3 is 13 amino acids long. V was pared by 5 bases and J by 0 bases, with 8 bases between. The DNA for the CDR3 is TGTGCCAGCAGTAAGGACAGCTCCTACGAGCAGTACTTC. It codes for CASSKDSSYEQYF.

In this sample, this clone turned up once. The junction differs from germline at one of its ends, possibly a read error. This chain uses TRBV6-5 with TRBJ2-5, with 7 bases aligning to TRBD1. This CDR3 spans 14 amino acids. From germline, CDR1 is MNHEY and CDR2 SVGAGI. The CDR3, as DNA: TGTGCCAGCAGTTACTTCCAGGGGGAAGAGACCCAGCACTTC. Translating it yields CASSYFQGEETQHF.

The rearrangement joins TRBV7-9 to TRBJ2-7, with D perhaps TRBD1 (5 bases). Germline lookup yields CDR1 SEHNR and CDR2 FQNEAQ (reference sequence). The V end was cut by 5 bases, the J end by 5 bases, with 22 bases between. The length of the CDR3 is 16 residues. For the CDR3, the DNA is TGTGCCAGCAGCGACGCCTTCGGTAGGGGTTCCAACGAGCAGTACTTC. It yields the protein CASSDAFGRGSNEQYF.

The chain has TRBV28 and TRBJ2-5; TRBD1 agrees at 7 bases. CDR1 and CDR2 (germline): MDHEN, SYDVKM. With 8 bases clipped from V and 1 base from J, the junction kept 4 bases outside the gene matches. The CDR3 runs to 13 residues. The DNA of the CDR3 is TGTGCCAGCGGAGACAGGGCCCAAGAGACCCAGTACTTC. This translates into CASGDRAQETQYF.

The rearrangement uses TRBV18 and TRBJ2-1; 8 bases fit TRBD1. The CDR3 spans 15 residues. Germline assignment: CDR1 KGHSH and CDR2 LQKENI. The V gene end was trimmed by 6 bases and the J gene end by 5 bases; junction bases not matched to a gene: 9. CDR3 loop: CASSLRRQGNNEQFF. CDR3 DNA: TGTGCCAGCTCGCTCAGGCGACAGGGGAACAATGAGCAGTTCTTC.

This sequence joins TRBV19 and TRBJ2-1; TRBD2 agrees at 7 bases. CDR3 length equals 18 residues. In germline, CDR1 is LNHDA, CDR2 SQIVND (reference sequence). After removal of 4 bases from V and 10 bases from J, the junction contained 22 bases not matched to a gene. In DNA, the CDR3 is TGTGCCAGTAGTAACCTCGCCCGCCGGGCTAGCGGAGGTGGGGAGCAGTTCTTC. It yields the protein CASSNLARRASGGGEQFF. Supplemented by reference TRBV19 and TRBJ2-1, the full variable domain reads DGGITQSPKYLFRKEGQNVTLSCEQNLNHDAMYWYRQDPGQGLRLIYYSQIVNDFQKGDIAEGYSVSREKKESFPLTVTSAQKNPTAFYLCASSNLARRASGGGEQFFGPGTRLTVL.

This sequence joins TRBV9 and TRBJ1-6; the D is unclear. The V gene's germline CDR1 is SGDLS and CDR2 YYNGEE. The CDR3 covers 14 residues. V lost 0 bases and J lost 9, with 10 bases in between. The CDR3 protein is CASSVDSPGSPLHF. The CDR3 DNA is TGTGCCAGCAGCGTAGATTCTCCAGGTTCACCCCTCCACTTT.

The chain has TRBV10-3 and TRBJ2-6; TRBD1 matches 9 bases. The germline gives CDR1 ENHRY, CDR2 SYGVKD. J lost 12 bases, V lost 10 bases, and 16 bases had no gene match. The CDR3 length is 15 residues. DNA for the CDR3: TGTGCCAGCACCGACCGGGACAGGGCGCCCCCCGTCCTGACTTTC. Its protein product is CASTDRDRAPPVLTF.

DNA of the CDR3: TGTGCCACCAGCCTTAGCGGGAGGGCCACAGATACGCAGTATTTT. Translation: CATSLSGRATDTQYF. The V gene is TRBV15, the J gene TRBJ2-3; 11 bases align to TRBD2. The CDR3 totals 15 residues. J gave up 2 bases and V 5 bases, and 3 bases lay outside the gene matches. In germline, CDR1 is LNHNV, CDR2 YYDKDF (reference sequence).

This clone has a single count. The rearrangement links TRBV19 to TRBJ1-2; D is ambiguous. Trimming removed 4 bases at V and 4 bases at J, with 16 bases between. The CDR3 is made up of 15 amino acids. Germline V gives CDR1 LNHDA, CDR2 SQIVND (reference sequence). The CDR3 spells CASSTRTYVGYGYTF. The CDR3 coding sequence is TGTGCCAGTAGTACCCGCACTTACGTCGGCTATGGCTACACCTTC.

This chain connects TRBV6-6 to TRBJ1-2; D gene unclear. Germline V gives CDR1 MNHNY, CDR2 SVGAGI (reference sequence). The V end lost 8 bases, the J end lost 8 bases, and 12 bases lay between the germline ends. This CDR3 has 11 residues. CDR3 in amino acids: CASRAEAGYTF. CDR3 bases: TGTGCCAGCCGCGCGGAGGCCGGCTACACCTTC.

This clone was seen only a few times. V is TRBV2 and J is TRBJ2-3; D is possibly TRBD2 (5 bases). The CDR3 length is 15 residues. The V and J ends lost 6 bases and 0 bases respectively, with 13 bases between them. Germline V lookup: CDR1 SNHLY, CDR2 FYNNEI. The CDR3 bases are TGTGCCAGCAGAGGTCCGGGGAAGAGCACAGATACGCAGTATTTT. Protein product: CASRGPGKSTDTQYF.

This chain links TRBV2 with TRBJ2-5; a possible D gene is TRBD1 (6 bases). The CDR3 consists of 16 residues. V shed 2 bases and J shed 5 bases, with 18 bases lying between them. Germline V gives CDR1 SNHLY, CDR2 FYNNEI. CDR3 in amino acids: CASSERGSRRGETQYF. The CDR3 region has the DNA TGTGCCAGCAGTGAAAGGGGGTCCCGAAGGGGGGAGACCCAGTACTTC.

The V gene is TRBV19, the J gene TRBJ1-5; the D is unclear. V lost 0 bases to trimming and J lost 6 bases, with 15 bases between them. The germline CDR1 and CDR2 sequences are LNHDA and SQIVND (reference sequence). The CDR3 runs 16 residues. This CDR3 is CASSIERASSRQPQHF. CDR3 nucleotide sequence: TGTGCCAGTAGTATAGAGAGGGCGTCTAGCCGTCAGCCCCAGCATTTT.

Only one count was recorded for this clone. The chain employs TRBV7-2 and TRBJ1-1, with 8 positions matching TRBD1. Germline assignment: CDR1 SGHTA and CDR2 FQGNSA. The CDR3 is made up of 12 amino acids. The trim removed 2 bases at V and 8 bases at J, leaving 1 base unmatched. The CDR3 loop reads CASSLWTGEAFF. As DNA, the CDR3 is TGTGCCAGCAGCTTATGGACAGGGGAAGCTTTCTTT.

V gene TRBV4-3 combines with J gene TRBJ1-6, with D perhaps matching TRBD1 (6 bases). Trimming took off 0 bases at V and 9 bases at J, with 12 bases between the two ends. The CDR3 is made up of 15 amino acids. CDR1 and CDR2 from the germline V gene are LGHNA and YSLEER. This CDR3 is CASSQESGGGSPLHF. CDR3 in DNA: TGCGCCAGCAGCCAAGAATCTGGGGGCGGTTCACCCCTCCACTTT.

This clone has more than one count but fewer than ten. The J gene is TRBJ1-1, the V gene TRBV6-1; perhaps TRBD1 as D (6 bases). This CDR3 has 12 amino acids. Trimming removed 6 bases at V and 7 bases at J, with 12 bases between. Germline CDR1 reads MNHNS; CDR2 reads SASEGT. CDR3 nucleotide sequence: TGTGCCAGCAGCCCAACAGGGAGTGAAGCTTTCTTT. Its protein product is CASSPTGSEAFF.